The source of this T cell receptor (beta chain) is a study of T-cell reconstitution after alpha-beta-depleted transplantation in children. The TCRbeta library incorporated unique molecular identifiers. TCRdb ran MiXCR on the PCR reads and lists one entry per CDR3 protein. In the table there are 280,000 or so distinct CDR3 sequences, 11% of which are singletons. This clonotype has ten or more counts. Here the sequenced sample was peripheral blood, taken 180 days after TCRalphabeta/CD19-depleted stem cell transplant. This receptor was taken from a male patient between 2 and 10 years old who had a stem cell transplant for chronic granulomatous disease, so the T cells may come from the graft donor.

In DNA, the CDR3 is TGCAGTGCCCTCCACGACTCTAGCGGCTGGGAGCAGTTCTTC. It encodes CSALHDSSGWEQFF. The chain is built from TRBV20-1 and TRBJ2-1, with 7 nucleotides matching TRBD2. The CDR3 spans 14 residues. V shed 6 bases and J 10 bases; nucleotides not matched to a gene: 15. Germline assignment: CDR1 DFQATT and CDR2 SNEGSKA (reference sequence).